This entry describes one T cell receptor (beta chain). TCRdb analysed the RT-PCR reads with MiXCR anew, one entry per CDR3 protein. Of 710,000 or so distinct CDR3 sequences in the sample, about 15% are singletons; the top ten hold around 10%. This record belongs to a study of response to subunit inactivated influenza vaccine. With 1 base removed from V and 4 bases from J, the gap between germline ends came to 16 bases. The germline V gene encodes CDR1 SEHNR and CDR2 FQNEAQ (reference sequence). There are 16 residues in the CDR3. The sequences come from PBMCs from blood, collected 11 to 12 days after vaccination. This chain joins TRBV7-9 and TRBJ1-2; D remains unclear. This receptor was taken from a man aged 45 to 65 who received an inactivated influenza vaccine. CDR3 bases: TGTGCCAGCAGCTTAGGATATGGAGGGCTGGCCTATGGCTACACCTTC. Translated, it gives CASSLGYGGLAYGYTF. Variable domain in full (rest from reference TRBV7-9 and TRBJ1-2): DTGVSQNPRHKITKRGQNVTFRCDPISEHNRLYWYRQTLGQGPEFLTYFQNEAQLEKSRLLSDRFSAERPKGSFSTLEIQRTEQGDSAMYLCASSLGYGGLAYGYTFGSGTRLTVV.